This TCR beta chain came from a study of T-cell reconstitution after alpha-beta-depleted transplantation in children. During its preparation, the TCRbeta library received unique molecular identifiers. From the PCR reads, TCRdb called clonotypes with MiXCR, one entry per CDR3 protein. Of around 800,000 distinct CDR3 sequences listed, less than 20% were seen once; the top ten hold under 6%. The CDR3 loop spans 14 amino acids. Per germline, CDR1 MNHEY and CDR2 SVGEGT. V lost 5 bases, J lost 4 bases, and 12 bases lay in between. Sequenced material: PBMCs, mostly from graft donor cells, taken 360 days after TCRalphabeta/CD19-depleted stem cell transplant. The TCR comes from a male patient between 5 and 17 years old who had a stem cell transplant for acute lymphoblastic leukemia, so the T cells may come from the graft donor. The V and J genes are TRBV6-2 or TRBV6-3 and TRBJ2-1; D ambiguous. The CDR3 coding sequence is TGTGCCAGCAGTCCCCCACTCAGGTACAATGAGCAGTTCTTC. Its translation is CASSPPLRYNEQFF.